This record looks at one T cell receptor (beta chain) sequence and its context. The data were taken from a study of T cell responses to AZD1222 COVID-19 vaccine. Method: immunoSEQ multiplex PCR; TCRdb's copy keeps in-frame clones and lacks some. The table includes around 130,000 clones, 89% detected once. Germline values: CDR1 SQVTM, CDR2 ANQGSEA. The CDR3 has 14 residues. The germline V and J ends were trimmed by 6 bases and 3 bases, with 17 bases remaining between them. Sequenced material: peripheral blood, taken on day 0 of AZD1222 vaccination. The chain uses TRBV29-1 and TRBJ1-2; the D is unclear. This receptor was taken from an adult in good health. The CDR3 sequence: CSVENPRAYYGYTF. CDR3 nucleotide sequence: TGCAGCGTCGAAAACCCCCGGGCCTACTATGGCTACACCTTC.